This T cell receptor (beta chain) was identified in a study of T-cell reconstitution after alpha-beta-depleted transplantation in children. Unique molecular identifiers were incorporated when the TCRbeta library was constructed. TCRdb reanalysed the PCR reads using MiXCR and keeps one entry per CDR3 protein. The repertoire holds 98,000 or so distinct CDR3 sequences, roughly a quarter seen once, with roughly 23% in the top ten. This CDR3 has 11 amino acids. Germline V gives CDR1 DFQATT, CDR2 SNEGSKA (reference sequence). V lost 3 bases and J lost 7, with 7 bases in between. About this clonotype: Its matching antigen is unknown.

Study outcomes and limitations: A year post-transplant, T-cell counts and diversity derived mostly from newly produced T cells.

The sample here was PBMCs, taken before TCRalphabeta/CD19-depleted stem cell transplant. This chain joins TRBV20-1 and TRBJ1-5; D unclear. The source of this sequence is a boy aged 2 to 9 with acute lymphoblastic leukemia, due to receive a stem cell transplant. As DNA, the CDR3 is TGCAGTGCTAGGGTCGGCCAGCCCCAGCATTTT. Translated: CSARVGQPQHF.